This TCR beta chain was found in a study of T cell clonotyping in hematopoietic cell transplantation. Study-wide context: Recipient blood drawn about 28 days pretransplant and days 30, 100, 180 after. Notes on the study in general: Few recipient clonotypes overlapped donors; over 95% were de novo at given depth. Pathologically expanded recipient clonotypes increased progressively from day 30 to day 180 as diversity fell. Higher Inverse Simpson Index values in graft donor and pretransplant recipient predicted broader posttransplant TCR diversity.

The CDR3 has 14 amino acids. Germline CDR1 reads SGHTA; CDR2 reads FQGNSA. V lost 2 bases, J lost 4 bases, and 11 bases lay in between. The table lists this clone with a count of one. Antigen: not known. Repertoires were generated with immunoSEQ multiplex PCR, while TCRdb's copy carries only in-frame clones and drops some. The sample carries 2,500 to 4,000 clones, roughly nine tenths recorded once. The sequence was obtained from a male patient aged 60-69 years who had an allogeneic stem cell transplant from a related donor, so the T cells may come from the graft donor. Some clones in this sample may be carry-over from other donors' samples. The chain couples TRBV7-2 to TRBJ1-2, with D unresolved. The sample consisted of PBMCs, taken at the time of graft-versus-host disease after allogeneic stem cell transplant. The CDR3 region has the DNA TGTGCCAGCAGCTTAAAGAGTTTGCGCTATGGCTACACCTTC. Residues: CASSLKSLRYGYTF.